This T cell receptor beta chain is from a study of blood T cell repertoires in COVID-19. About the research overall: T cells, B-cell-depleted T cells, or PBMCs supplied cDNA or gDNA.

Profiling relied on immunoSEQ multiplex PCR, and the TCRdb table lists in-frame clones only, not all of them. The repertoire consists of 37,000 or so clones, with roughly 80% occurring once and the leading ten covering around an eighth. This clone was seen once. This receptor was obtained from a human donor in a cohort sampled during active COVID-19. The sequenced sample consisted of peripheral blood.

The chain's CDR3 is CASSSPGGEQYF. The CDR3 DNA reads as TGTGCCAGCAGCTCTCCCGGGGGAGAGCAGTACTTC. The J gene is TRBJ2-7, the V gene TRBV7-2; D possibly corresponds to TRBD2 (6 bases). The CDR3 is 12 residues long. Trimming took 4 bases from V and 7 from J, leaving 11 bases between them. The germline CDR1 and CDR2 sequences are SGHTA and FQGNSA. The entire variable domain, with the rest obtained from reference TRBV7-2 and TRBJ2-7, is as follows: GAGVSQSPSNKVTEKGKDVELRCDPISGHTALYWYRQSLGQGLEFLIYFQGNSAPDKSGLPSDRFSAERTGGSVSTLTIQRTQQEDSAVYLCASSSPGGEQYFGPGTRLTVT.